This record concerns one T cell receptor (beta chain) sequence. V lost 3 bases and J 4 bases, leaving 15 bases between the germline ends. The CDR3 totals 16 residues. Germline values: CDR1 LGHNA, CDR2 YNFKEQ. TCRdb keeps only in-frame clones here, not all; method: immunoSEQ multiplex PCR. The table includes around 180,000 clones, about 88% detected once. This sample was taken from a study of blood T cell repertoires in COVID-19. Whole-study context: PBMCs, B-cell-depleted T cells, or T cells provided the cDNA or gDNA that made up the material.

Sequencing was done on a sample of peripheral blood. The rearrangement links TRBV4-2 to TRBJ2-2, with D perhaps matching TRBD2 (6 bases). The receptor's source is a man aged 55-75 years with acute or convalescent COVID-19. The CDR3 DNA sequence: TGTGCCAGCAGCCACCTTAGCGGACGTGTCACCGGGGAGCTGTTTTTT. This gives the protein CASSHLSGRVTGELFF.